The 3 T cell receptor beta chains in this list originate from one sample, sequenced in a study of technical replicates of blood from several donors. The method was immunoSEQ multiplex PCR; TCRdb's version includes in-frame clones alone and lacks a portion of them. The sample includes fewer than 110,000 clones, 96% seen only once; the top ten take 0.2% to 0.25%. The sample was T cells isolated from PBMCs. These receptors were taken from a human donor in good health.

The V call is TRBV19, the J call TRBJ1-2; maybe TRBD1 (6 bases). The CDR3 has 15 residues. Germline V gene sequence: CDR1 LNHDA, CDR2 SQIVND (reference sequence). V lost 3 bases to trimming and J lost 6 bases, with 17 bases between them. For the CDR3, the DNA is TGTGCCAGTAGTATTTTTGCAGGGGCCGTCGATGGCTACACCTTC. Translating it yields CASSIFAGAVDGYTF.

The chain links TRBV7-5 to TRBJ1-2. TRBV7-5 is termed a pseudogene. This CDR3 has 16 residues. The CDR3 here is CVRSSLIVVRDGPATF. The CDR3 region has the DNA TGTGTCAGAAGCAGCTTAATTGTCGTGAGGGATGGACCGGCCACCTTC.

The gene calls are TRBV6-1 and TRBJ2-5; 9 nucleotides match TRBD2. Trimming cost V 2 bases and J 0 bases; bases outside gene matches: 4. Germline CDR1 and CDR2: MNHNS and SASEGT. The CDR3 contains 16 residues. CDR3 DNA sequence: TGTGCCAGCAGTGAACTAGCGGGAATATACCAAGAGACCCAGTACTTC. Amino acid sequence: CASSELAGIYQETQYF.